This TCR beta chain comes out of a study of PD-1 blockade in classical Hodgkin lymphoma. Study-level findings and limits: Those patients who began receiving nivolumab less than 1 year after ASCT had lower diversity, and they were excluded. CD8+ TCR diversity did not rise significantly by C4D1, unlike CD4+. It was reported that newly diagnosed patients had less baseline TCR diversity than healthy donors.

Each and every patient relapsed after autologous stem cell transplantation, and patients got differing brentuximab vedotin exposure. The authors enriched CD8+ T cells from thawed PBMCs via magnetic negative selection. Complete response, partial response or progressive disease was recorded as best response. Data came from immunoSEQ multiplex PCR; TCRdb stores just in-frame clones and leaves some out. The sample lists thousands of clones, roughly 74% occurring once. CDR3 length: 17 amino acids. The ends lost 0 bases at V and 4 bases at J; junction bases unmatched: 2. Germline CDR1 LGHNA, CDR2 YNFKEQ. This clone was seen just once. Antigen specificity is unknown.

The rearrangement joins TRBV4-2 to TRBJ2-5, with TRBD2 matching over 16 bases. The specimen comprised CD8+ T cells from blood, sampled at baseline. The clonotype originates from a human donor with classical Hodgkin lymphoma. In DNA, the CDR3 is TGTGCCAGCAGCCAAGATGGGACTAGCGGGGGGGCAGAGACCCAGTACTTC. It encodes CASSQDGTSGGAETQYF.